This T cell receptor (beta chain) was recovered during a study of tumor-infiltrating lymphocytes in primary liver carcinoma. The CDR3 is 13 amino acids. V shed 4 bases and J 4 bases; nucleotides not matched to a gene: 3. Germline V CDR1 and CDR2: SGHRS, YFSETQ. This clonotype came up many times. Unsorted bulk tissue, roughly 20-33 mg of it, served as the source for co-extraction of RNA and DNA. Synthesis of TCR beta cDNA was carried out from around 540 ng total RNA with a constant-region primer. Slightly modified ARM-PCR, run as three nested multiplex PCR rounds, produced the TCR beta libraries. Both of the initial two PCR rounds ran for around 10 cycles and employed TRBV1-TRBV30 forward primers alongside a C-beta reverse primer. TCRdb fed the multiplex PCR reads into MiXCR, producing one record per CDR3 protein. The sample gives some 110,000 distinct CDR3 sequences, 64% of which show up once; 7.5% to 9% is in the top ten.

Material: liver tumor tissue from sampling region 3. The subset is: tumor region T3, left-lateral pole. The chain combines TRBV5-1 with TRBJ1-2; 8 bases are shared with TRBD1. The receptor comes from a woman aged 55-69 years with primary liver carcinoma and hepatitis B virus infection. CDR3 region: CASSPDRVYGYTF. The CDR3 region has the DNA TGCGCCAGCAGCCCGGACAGGGTCTATGGCTACACCTTC. The variable domain in full, completed from reference TRBV5-1 and TRBJ1-2, reads KAGVTQTPRYLIKTRGQQVTLSCSPISGHRSVSWYQQTPGQGLQFLFEYFSETQRNKGNFPGRFSGRQFSNSRSEMNVSTLELGDSALYLCASSPDRVYGYTFGSGTRLTVV.